Each of the 5 T cell receptor beta chains below was sequenced from the same sample in a study of cytomegalovirus exposure and HLA in healthy donors (TCRdb year 2017). Libraries were made using the immunoSEQ multiplex PCR assay. The multiplex PCR relied on a mix of 60 forward primers for TCR Vbeta segments and 13 reverse primers for TCR Jbeta segments. TCRdb stores this immuneACCESS table with in-frame sequences only. Part of the clones is absent; in the studies checked, under half of the shortfall reflects unresolved V genes, and no reason is known for the rest. The sample data list roughly 100,000 clones, and about 13% of these were observed just once. The ten biggest clones cover around 16% of the sample. What was sequenced was PBMCs. These receptors were collected from a middle-aged man in good health and CMV-seropositive.

This clone was found a few times. V is TRBV5-1 and J is TRBJ2-3; a possible D gene is TRBD1 (5 bases). V lost 4 bases to trimming and J lost 3 bases, with 9 bases between them. There are 13 residues in the CDR3. Germline CDR1 SGHRS, CDR2 YFSETQ. DNA for the CDR3: TGCGCCAGCAGCAAACAGGTAACAGATACGCAGTATTTT. It codes for CASSKQVTDTQYF.

The rearrangement uses TRBV2 and TRBJ1-5, with D tentatively TRBD1 (6 bases). In germline, CDR1 is SNHLY, CDR2 FYNNEI. The CDR3 covers 14 residues. V lost 7 bases, J lost 1 base, and 11 bases lay in between. CDR3 region: CASTGTRSNQPQHF. In DNA form, the CDR3 reads TGTGCCAGCACTGGGACACGGAGCAATCAGCCCCAGCATTTT.

The chain uses TRBV30 and TRBJ2-7; 11 nucleotides align to TRBD1. Trimming at V came to 5 bases and at J to 6 bases, leaving 6 bases not matched to a gene. Germline V gene lookup returns CDR1 GTSNPN and CDR2 SVGIG (reference sequence). The CDR3 has 13 residues. The CDR3 protein is CAWEPGQGGEQYF. The CDR3 nucleotides are TGTGCCTGGGAGCCGGGACAGGGGGGCGAGCAGTACTTC.

This clone was observed a few times. The chain joins TRBV5-1 to TRBJ1-3, with D possibly matching TRBD1 (5 bases). V lost 0 bases and J 0 bases, leaving 10 bases between the germline ends. Per the germline V gene, CDR1 is SGHRS and CDR2 is YFSETQ. This CDR3 has 16 residues. The CDR3: CASSLATANSGNTIYF. Here the CDR3 DNA reads TGCGCCAGCAGCTTGGCGACAGCGAACTCTGGAAACACCATATATTTT.

J is TRBJ1-1 and V is TRBV18; D gene unclear. V gave up 3 bases and J gave up 1 base, with 12 bases separating them. CDR1 is KGHSH, CDR2 LQKENI, per germline. There are 15 residues in the CDR3. The CDR3 coding sequence is TGTGCCAGCTCACCTCTTCGTGACTGGAACACTGAAGCTTTCTTT. This encodes CASSPLRDWNTEAFF. Variable domain in full (rest from reference TRBV18 and TRBJ1-1): NAGVMQNPRHLVRRRGQEARLRCSPMKGHSHVYWYRQLPEEGLKFMVYLQKENIIDESGMPKERFSAEFPKEGPSILRIQQVVRGDSAAYFCASSPLRDWNTEAFFGQGTRLTVV.